The 22 T cell receptor beta chains below were found in one sample sequenced in a study of OX40 agonist ivuxolimab in advanced cancers. The method was immunoSEQ multiplex PCR; TCRdb's version includes in-frame clones alone and lacks a portion of them. Found here are about 100,000 clones, about 96% of them singletons; the top ten hold 2%. The starting material was CD4+ or CD8+ T cells sorted from blood, obtained in a trial of the OX40 agonist ivuxolimab. All receptors come from an adult with an advanced solid tumor such as melanoma, head and neck, liver or kidney cancer.

The V gene is TRBV19, the J gene TRBJ2-2; D gene unclear. The CDR3 sequence is 13 residues long. Germline V gene sequence: CDR1 LNHDA, CDR2 SQIVND (reference sequence). V was trimmed by 7 bases and J by 7 bases, leaving 13 bases between them. In DNA form, the CDR3 reads TGTGCCAGTACTCCCGGGTCTCTCGGGGAGCTGTTTTTT. This gives the protein CASTPGSLGELFF.

V and J are TRBV5-4 and TRBJ2-1; D possibly corresponds to TRBD2 (5 bases). Per germline, CDR1 SGHNT and CDR2 YYREEE (reference sequence). V was trimmed by 2 bases and J by 7 bases, leaving 10 bases between them. The CDR3 is 13 amino acids. For the CDR3, the DNA is TGTGCCAGCAGCTTCAGTTGGGAGAATGAGCAGTTCTTC. Its translation: CASSFSWENEQFF.

This sequence joins TRBV10-3 and TRBJ1-4, with D maybe TRBD1 (5 bases). CDR1 is ENHRY and CDR2 is SYGVKD in the germline V gene. This CDR3 has 11 amino acids. V gave up 3 bases and J gave up 12 bases, with 8 bases separating them. CDR3 DNA sequence: TGTGCCATCAGTGACGGAGGGGAACTGTTTTTT. Translation: CAISDGGELFF.

This chain connects TRBV5-1 to TRBJ1-3; D might be TRBD1 (5 bases). This CDR3 spans 17 amino acids. The germline gives CDR1 SGHRS, CDR2 YFSETQ. The ends were cut back, 2 bases at V and 3 bases at J, with 18 bases in the middle. The CDR3 nucleotides read TGCGCCAGCAGCTTTTACCACCAACAGGCAGGTGGAAACACCATATATTTT. Translating it yields CASSFYHQQAGGNTIYF.

V is TRBV6-5 and J is TRBJ2-7; 10 positions match TRBD2. Trimming at V came to 5 bases and at J to 3 bases, leaving 7 bases not matched to a gene. Germline values: CDR1 MNHEY, CDR2 SVGAGI. The CDR3 totals 15 residues. CDR3 in DNA: TGTGCCAGCAGTCCCATAGCGGGAGGTATCTACGAGCAGTACTTC. This sequence encodes CASSPIAGGIYEQYF.

V and J are TRBV7-9 and TRBJ2-2, with 8 nucleotides matching TRBD1. The V gene's germline CDR1 is SEHNR and CDR2 FQNEAQ (reference sequence). The trim removed 4 bases at V and 4 bases at J, leaving 11 bases unmatched. The CDR3 extends over 17 amino acids. DNA of the CDR3: TGTGCCAGCAGCTCGACAGGGGATAGGTCGGTCACCGGGGAGCTGTTTTTT. Its protein is CASSSTGDRSVTGELFF. Variable domain in full (rest from reference TRBV7-9 and TRBJ2-2): DTGVSQNPRHKITKRGQNVTFRCDPISEHNRLYWYRQTLGQGPEFLTYFQNEAQLEKSRLLSDRFSAERPKGSFSTLEIQRTEQGDSAMYLCASSSTGDRSVTGELFFGEGSRLTVL.

The chain recombines TRBV28 with TRBJ2-2; TRBD1 aligns across 7 bases. V shed 8 bases, J shed 7 bases, and the junction held 13 bases outside the gene matches. In germline, CDR1 is MDHEN, CDR2 SYDVKM. This CDR3 has 15 amino acids. CDR3 DNA sequence: TGTGCCAGCGGACAGGCCTCCGTTGTAGGCGGGGAGCTGTTTTTT. Translating it yields CASGQASVVGGELFF.

The chain employs TRBV2 and TRBJ2-5; 16 bases fit TRBD2. The V segment lost 3 bases and the J segment 10 bases; nucleotides outside the gene matches: 8. This CDR3 has 16 amino acids. Germline values: CDR1 SNHLY, CDR2 FYNNEI. The CDR3 protein is CASSDPGTSGGGLQYF. The CDR3 nucleotides are TGTGCCAGCAGTGATCCCGGGACTAGCGGGGGGGGGCTCCAGTACTTC.

This clone was found once. The rearrangement uses TRBV19 and TRBJ1-2; D may be TRBD1 (5 bases). Germline values: CDR1 LNHDA, CDR2 SQIVND (reference sequence). V was cut by 5 bases and J by 1 base, with 11 bases left in between. The CDR3 is 14 amino acids. For the CDR3, the DNA is TGTGCCAGTAGTTTGCAGGGAGATAACTATGGCTACACCTTC. Translating it yields CASSLQGDNYGYTF.

Concerning this clone itself: At the DNA level, this CDR3 is encoded by other sequences in the same sample as well. The V gene is TRBV7-8, the J gene TRBJ2-1; tentatively, D is TRBD2 (6 bases). Germline V gene sequence: CDR1 SGHVS, CDR2 FQNEAQ. The CDR3 is 15 residues long. The V end was cut by 0 bases, the J end by 6 bases, with 12 bases between. The CDR3 spells CASSLAGGTPNEQFF. CDR3 coding DNA: TGTGCCAGCAGCTTAGCGGGAGGAACGCCCAATGAGCAGTTCTTC.

The gene calls are TRBV28 and TRBJ2-1; possible D gene TRBD2, 6 bases. V was shortened by 6 bases and J by 0 bases, with 12 bases between the two germline ends. The CDR3 sequence is 15 residues long. CDR1 is MDHEN, CDR2 SYDVKM, per germline. CDR3 protein: CASSRDLSSYNEQFF. CDR3 DNA sequence: TGTGCCAGCAGCCGGGACTTGAGCTCCTACAATGAGCAGTTCTTC.

This chain connects TRBV13 to TRBJ1-3; D unresolved. The CDR3 covers 14 residues. Between the trimmed V and J ends, which lost 6 bases and 0 bases, there was a span of 9 bases. Germline-derived CDR1 and CDR2 are PRHDT and FYEKMQ (reference sequence). This CDR3 reads CASSWRSSGNTIYF. The CDR3, as DNA: TGTGCCAGCAGTTGGAGGAGCTCTGGAAACACCATATATTTT.

The gene calls are TRBV4-1 and TRBJ1-5, with no clear D. Germline CDR1 reads MGHRA; CDR2 reads YSYEKL. This CDR3 contains 17 residues. V lost 2 bases and J 0 bases, leaving 14 bases between the germline ends. The CDR3 reads CASSQLGPYYSNQPQHF. DNA for the CDR3: TGCGCCAGCAGCCAACTTGGACCTTACTATAGCAATCAGCCCCAGCATTTT.

The chain has TRBV4-1 and TRBJ2-4; D remains unclear. This CDR3 has 15 amino acids. V was trimmed by 6 bases and J by 1 base, leaving 13 bases between them. Germline V gene sequence: CDR1 MGHRA, CDR2 YSYEKL. This CDR3 is CASSPSQAAKNIQYF. CDR3 DNA: TGCGCCAGCAGTCCCAGTCAGGCGGCCAAAAACATTCAGTACTTC.

The V gene is TRBV5-1, the J gene TRBJ2-3; TRBD2 matches 7 bases. The germline gives CDR1 SGHRS, CDR2 YFSETQ. V trimming: 1 base; J trimming: 1 base; junction bases outside the gene matches: 9. The CDR3 has 17 amino acids. The DNA of the CDR3 is TGCGCCAGCAGCTTGCCAGATCAGCGGGGTCGCACAGATACGCAGTATTTT. This codes for CASSLPDQRGRTDTQYF.

This chain links TRBV7-2 with TRBJ1-1, with 7 bases aligning to TRBD1. The J segment lost 1 base and the V segment lost 5 bases, leaving 4 bases of the junction unmatched. Germline V gives CDR1 SGHTA, CDR2 FQGNSA. The CDR3 length is 14 residues. CDR3 amino acids: CASSLWTGNTEAFF. CDR3 sequence (DNA): TGTGCCAGCAGCCTTTGGACAGGGAACACTGAAGCTTTCTTT.

This clone was observed a single time. The V and J genes are TRBV27 and TRBJ2-1, with TRBD1 identical over 7 bases. CDR3 length: 16 residues. Trimming took 1 base from V and 0 from J; bases not matched to a gene: 3. Germline-derived CDR1 and CDR2 are MNHEY and SMNVEV (reference sequence). The CDR3 DNA follows: TGTGCCAGCAGTTTATTGACAGGGAGCTCCTACAATGAGCAGTTCTTC. The encoded protein is CASSLLTGSSYNEQFF.

The CDR3 loop reads CASSKHTGTGELFF. CDR3 nucleotides: TGTGCCAGTAGTAAACATACAGGGACCGGGGAGCTGTTTTTT. The chain uses TRBV19 and TRBJ2-2, with a possible D match to TRBD1 (6 bases). Trimming removed 4 bases at V and 5 bases at J, with 11 bases between. The CDR3 is made up of 14 amino acids. The germline gives CDR1 LNHDA, CDR2 SQIVND (reference sequence).

The chain carries TRBV7-9 and TRBJ2-1, with TRBD1 as a possible D gene (5 bases). Germline V gene data show CDR1 as SEHNR and CDR2 as FQNEAQ (reference sequence). V dropped 0 bases and J dropped 0 bases, with 12 bases sitting between them. The CDR3 loop spans 17 amino acids. The chain's CDR3 is CASSLAGAVDSYNEQFF. Here the CDR3 DNA reads TGTGCCAGCAGCTTAGCTGGGGCAGTCGACTCCTACAATGAGCAGTTCTTC.

The rearrangement uses TRBV19 and TRBJ2-1; 10 bases align to TRBD2. CDR1 is LNHDA, CDR2 SQIVND, per germline (reference sequence). CDR3 size: 13 residues. The V and J ends lost 3 bases and 9 bases, in that order; junction bases with no gene match: 2. CDR3 coding DNA: TGTGCCAGTAGTATCCCTAGCGGGGGTGAGCAGTTCTTC. It specifies CASSIPSGGEQFF.

This clone was detected once. The V call is TRBV29-1, the J call TRBJ2-1; D not certain. Trimming took off 3 bases at V and 3 bases at J, with 9 bases between the two ends. The CDR3 has 13 amino acids. CDR1 and CDR2 (germline): SQVTM, ANQGSEA. The CDR3 DNA is TGCAGCGTTGAGGAGAGGCACTACAATGAGCAGTTCTTC. Translated, it gives CSVEERHYNEQFF.

This clone was seen only a few times. V and J are TRBV7-2 and TRBJ1-2; D uncertain. V was pared by 1 base and J by 10 bases, with 10 bases between. The CDR3 runs 12 residues. Germline loops: CDR1 SGHTA, CDR2 FQGNSA. The CDR3 DNA sequence: TGTGCCAGCAGCTTAGTCGAGGCTCCCTACACCTTC. Its translation is CASSLVEAPYTF.